The source of this TCR beta chain is a study of T cell responses to AZD1222 COVID-19 vaccine. Profiling relied on immunoSEQ multiplex PCR, and the TCRdb table lists in-frame clones only, not all of them. The profile shows more than 110,000 clones, around 90% of them singletons. Study conclusions and caveats: Close to half of all spike-specific TCRs reportedly target regions of the variants that are unmutated. Clonal diversity may have been underestimated, and the donors were mostly white British, with more females than males. Dominant at 160-218 and 743-854, vaccine-associated CD4 TCRs also spanned spike. Just a handful of people given AZD1222 tested seropositive at baseline.

The V gene's germline CDR1 is KGHSH and CDR2 LQKENI. The CDR3 totals 13 residues. With 3 bases removed from V and 7 bases from J, the gap between germline ends came to 12 bases. About this clone itself: Its antigen is not identified.

This sequence was found in an adult in good health. The genes are TRBV18 and TRBJ1-2; weak D call: TRBD1 (5 bases). Material: peripheral blood, obtained on day 0 of AZD1222 vaccination. CDR3 sequence: CASSPAGSSGYTF. CDR3 DNA sequence: TGTGCCAGCTCACCTGCAGGGAGTAGTGGCTACACCTTC.